The source of this T cell receptor (beta chain) is a study of T cells expressing NK-cell markers. In the study overall: TCR beta repertoires came from sorted CD3+CD56+NKG2C+, CD3+CD56+NKG2C- and CD3+CD56-NKG2C+ T cells.

The CDR3 covers 13 residues. The germline V gene encodes CDR1 LGHDT and CDR2 YNNKEL (reference sequence). TCRdb reprocessed the 5' RACE reads, with one entry per CDR3 protein and no DNA. The sample data list some 500,000 distinct CDR3 sequences. This clonotype originated in a woman aged 45-59 years in good health. V gene TRBV3-1 combines with J gene TRBJ2-2. The sample consisted of blood T cells: a sorted CD56 or NKG2C T cell subset, CD4+ or CD8+ T cells, or bulk PBMC T cells (not recorded which). The CDR3 loop is CASSPDITGELFF.